The rows below give T cell receptor beta chains drawn from one sample of a study of cytomegalovirus exposure and HLA in healthy donors. The data were produced by immunoSEQ multiplex PCR, yet TCRdb's version contains in-frame clones alone and is incomplete. The data show about 190,000 clones, roughly 84% seen once. The sequenced sample was PBMCs. The receptors were gathered from a woman in her 50s in good health and CMV-seropositive. Both conserved end residues are part of each CDR3. Each record gives: V gene, J gene, clone size, D gene, CDR3 DNA, CDR3 protein. A D gene is named only where the DNA matches it firmly. Expanded clones are given a class, and other clones once, few, many or no size at all.

TRBV10-3	TRBJ1-4	NA	TRBD1	TGTGCCATCAGCGAAGGGACAGGGGCGGGGAGAAATGAAAAACTGTTTTTT	CAISEGTGAGRNEKLFF
TRBV7-6	TRBJ1-4	once	TRBD1	TGTGCCAGCAGCTTAGCGCCTCCAGGGGGCGTTTCTACTGCAACTAATGAAAAACTGTTTTTT	CASSLAPPGGVSTATNEKLFF
TRBV5-1	TRBJ2-2	NA	TRBD1	TGCGCCAGCAGCCGGGGCCGGCTCCGAGGGACAGGGTCGTTCGACACCGGGGAGCTGTTTTTT	CASSRGRLRGTGSFDTGELFF
TRBV6-5	TRBJ1-1	few	NA	TGTGCCAGCAGTTACTCGATAGGAGTGAACACTGAAGCTTTCTTT	CASSYSIGVNTEAFF
TRBV7-2	TRBJ1-4	NA	NA	TGTGCCAGCAGCTTAACCGGGACAAGGGGTGAAAAACTGTTTTTT	CASSLTGTRGEKLFF
TRBV28	TRBJ1-5	few	NA	TGTGCCAGCAGTTTGGGGGGGGTACAGCCCCAGCATTTT	CASSLGGVQPQHF
TRBV29-1	TRBJ2-1	NA	TRBD1	TGCAGCGTTGAAACCTCCTGGACAGGGGGTTTCAATGAGCAGTTCTTC	CSVETSWTGGFNEQFF
TRBV4-3	TRBJ2-1	NA	TRBD1	TGCGCCAGCAGCCAAACTCGGACAGGGGTCTACAATGAGCAGTTCTTC	CASSQTRTGVYNEQFF
TRBV27	TRBJ1-4	NA	NA	TGTGCCAGCAGTTCCCGGGGTGGGGGGGTTAATGAAAAACTGTTTTTT	CASSSRGGGVNEKLFF
TRBV6-4	TRBJ1-1	NA	NA	TGTGCCAGCACCTCCGGTGCCAAAAACACTGAAGCTTTCTTT	CASTSGAKNTEAFF
TRBV28	TRBJ1-2	NA	TRBD1	TGTGCCAGCAAGGGACAGGTTTTTAACTATGGCTACACCTTC	CASKGQVFNYGYTF
TRBV14	TRBJ2-1	NA	NA	TGTGCCAGCAGCCTTCGCGAGGTCTACAATGAGCAGTTCTTC	CASSLREVYNEQFF
TRBV7-9	TRBJ2-3	NA	NA	TGTGCCAGCAGCAAAGACAGGTATAGCACAGATACGCAGTATTTT	CASSKDRYSTDTQYF
TRBV5-4	TRBJ2-3	NA	TRBD2	TGTGCCAGCAGCGTCGGGACTAGCGGGGGCACAGATACGCAGTATTTT	CASSVGTSGGTDTQYF
TRBV11-1	TRBJ2-5	NA	TRBD2	TGTGCCAGCAGCTTAGGGTTAGCGGGGGGCCAAGAGACCCAGTACTTC	CASSLGLAGGQETQYF
TRBV7-9	TRBJ1-2	NA	TRBD1	TGTGCCAGCAGCCATAGGGACAGGGGGCAGGCTAACTATGGCTACACCTTC	CASSHRDRGQANYGYTF
TRBV7-3	TRBJ2-3	NA	NA	TGTGCCAGCAGCTCCAGGCGCACAGATACGCAGTATTTT	CASSSRRTDTQYF
TRBV5-6	TRBJ2-2	NA	NA	TGTGCCAGCAGCTTGGGGGGTGGGGGCCCGAACACCGGGGAGCTGTTTTTT	CASSLGGGGPNTGELFF
TRBV27	TRBJ1-6	NA	NA	TGTGCCAGCAGTTTATCGTCGGGGGTCTCCTATAATTCACCCCTCCACTTT	CASSLSSGVSYNSPLHF
TRBV5-1	TRBJ1-2	NA	TRBD1	TGCGCCAGCAGCCGGGACAGTCAAGGCTACACCTTC	CASSRDSQGYTF
TRBV9	TRBJ1-4	few	TRBD1	TGTGCCAGCAGCGGGGGACAGGGAAGAGGGAATGAAAAACTGTTTTTT	CASSGGQGRGNEKLFF
TRBV7-7	TRBJ1-1	once	NA	TGTGCTAGCAGCTTACCCCGGACATTATACACTGAAGCTTTCTTT	CASSLPRTLYTEAFF
TRBV7-9	TRBJ1-1	NA	TRBD1	TGTGCCGTACAGGGGGACACTGAAGCTTTCTTT	CAVQGDTEAFF
TRBV6-5	TRBJ1-2	NA	TRBD1	TGTGCCAGCAGTTACGCGGACAGGGGGCTGTGGACCTTC	CASSYADRGLWTF
TRBV19	TRBJ1-1	once	TRBD1	TGTGCCAGTAGCCCCTACGGGACAGCTTCTGAAGCTTTCTTT	CASSPYGTASEAFF
TRBV6-6	TRBJ2-2	NA	TRBD1	TGTGCCAGCATTCCCTCCGGGACAGGGGGCGTTGGGGAGCTGTTTTTT	CASIPSGTGGVGELFF
TRBV2	TRBJ2-2	NA	TRBD2	TGTGCCAGCAGTGAAGGGAGCGGGGGATACACCGGGGAGCTGTTTTTT	CASSEGSGGYTGELFF
TRBV6-6	TRBJ2-7	NA	TRBD1	TGTGCCAGCAGGAGGGGACAGGGGTTATACGAGCAGTACTTC	CASRRGQGLYEQYF
TRBV7-2	TRBJ1-1	NA	NA	TGTGCCAGCAGCTTAGCATCCCAGGGGAACACTGAAGCTTTCTTT	CASSLASQGNTEAFF
TRBV7-3	TRBJ2-5	NA	TRBD2	TGTGCCAGCAGTCCAGGCGGGGGTGAGACCCAGTACTTC	CASSPGGGETQYF
TRBV19	TRBJ2-5	NA	NA	TGTGCCAGTAGTACTGGGACTCGAGGGGAGACCCAGTACTTC	CASSTGTRGETQYF
TRBV6-1	TRBJ1-4	NA	NA	TGTGCCAGCAGGGAACAGCGGGAAAGGGAAAAACTGTTTTTT	CASREQREREKLFF
TRBV6-6	TRBJ2-7	NA	NA	TGTGCCAGCAGTTTAACAGGAAACTACGAGCAGTACTTC	CASSLTGNYEQYF
TRBV18	TRBJ2-1	once	TRBD1	TGTGCCAGCTCACCGGGACAGGTGTCCTACAATGAGCAGTTCTTC	CASSPGQVSYNEQFF
TRBV4-3	TRBJ2-4	NA	NA	TGCGCCAGCAGCCAAGTATGGCAGGGAGGAGGGAACATTCAGTACTTC	CASSQVWQGGGNIQYF
TRBV6-5	TRBJ2-2	NA	TRBD2	TGTGCCAGCAAGGAAGCGGGGGGGCCCGGCGGGGAGCTGTTTTTT	CASKEAGGPGGELFF
TRBV6-1	TRBJ2-3	NA	TRBD2	TGTGCCAGCAGTGATCCTAGCGGGGGCTACACAGATACGCAGTATTTT	CASSDPSGGYTDTQYF
TRBV4-1	TRBJ2-7	NA	NA	TGCGCCAGCAGCCAAGTGCTTAACAGTGAGGAGCAGTACTTC	CASSQVLNSEEQYF
TRBV7-8	TRBJ1-6	NA	NA	TGTGCCAGCAGCCTTGATTCACTAAATTCACCCCTCCACTTT	CASSLDSLNSPLHF
TRBV11-2	TRBJ2-5	NA	NA	TGTGCCAGCAGCTTAGGTACAGGTCGAGGGGGAGAGACCCAGTACTTC	CASSLGTGRGGETQYF
TRBV11-3	TRBJ1-5	NA	NA	TGTGCCAGCAGCTCGGACGGGGGAATTGGCAATCAGCCCCAGCATTTT	CASSSDGGIGNQPQHF
TRBV7-9	TRBJ2-7	few	NA	TGTGCCAGCAGCTGGGGAGGGGGCTACGAGCAGTACTTC	CASSWGGGYEQYF
TRBV9	TRBJ1-2	once	TRBD1	TGTGCCAGCGGGACAGAGAACTATGGCTACACCTTC	CASGTENYGYTF
TRBV2	TRBJ1-5	few	NA	TGTGCCAGCAGTGTACAGCGGGCAGGTCTCCAGCCCCAGCATTTT	CASSVQRAGLQPQHF
TRBV6-5	TRBJ2-7	once	TRBD1	TGTGCCAGCAGTTACGACAGGGGATACTACGAGCAGTACTTC	CASSYDRGYYEQYF
TRBV7-2	TRBJ2-3	NA	TRBD2	TGTGCCAGCAGCTTAGGGGGGGGACTCACAGATACGCAGTATTTT	CASSLGGGLTDTQYF
TRBV5-1	TRBJ1-2	NA	TRBD1	TGCGCCAGCAGCTCGTCGACAGGGATGGGCTACACCTTC	CASSSSTGMGYTF
TRBV6-1	TRBJ2-6	NA	TRBD1	TGTGCCAGCAGTGACCCTACAGGGGCCTTCACTACGGGGGGGGCCAACGTCCTGACTTTC	CASSDPTGAFTTGGANVLTF
TRBV5-1	TRBJ1-1	NA	NA	TGCGCCAGCAGCCTGGGGGGGGGCACTGAAGCTTTCTTT	CASSLGGGTEAFF
TRBV6-5	TRBJ1-2	NA	NA	TGTGCCAGCAGTCCTATGCGGGGGGCGGAGGGCTACACCTTC	CASSPMRGAEGYTF
TRBV6-1	TRBJ1-5	NA	NA	TGTGCCAGCAGTAACGGACTTCGGCCCCAGCATTTT	CASSNGLRPQHF
TRBV7-7	TRBJ2-5	NA	TRBD2	TGTGCTAGCAGCCCCCACGAGCGGACTAGCGGGGGAAAAGAGACCCAGTACTTC	CASSPHERTSGGKETQYF
TRBV19	TRBJ2-1	NA	TRBD2	TGTGCCAGTAGTATCGCCCCACTAGCGGGGGGCCGGGATGAGCAGTTCTTC	CASSIAPLAGGRDEQFF